This TCR beta chain was captured in a study of breast tumors, draining lymph nodes, adjacent tissues. TCRdb redid the calling of the multiplex PCR reads with MiXCR, one entry per CDR3 protein. Here the sample spans approximately 8,000 distinct CDR3 sequences, 74% being singletons. Per germline, CDR1 WSHSY and CDR2 SAAADI. The CDR3 is 12 amino acids. This clonotype was observed a single time. Antigen specificity is unknown. Because it lacks the conserved phenylalanine or tryptophan at the end, this CDR3 is likely a read error. Whole-study results and caveats: Luminal-like breast cancer showed significantly higher tumor–nontumor repertoire similarity than basal-like. Most tumor T cells seemingly derive from lymph node, then expand in tumor. Tumor repertoires ranked between lymph nodes and nontumor tissue in diversity, with V and J gene preferences. Tumor T cell lymph node origin was a supported hypothesis, not proven.

This TCR derives from a female donor with breast cancer. Some clones in this sample may be carry-over from other donors' samples. The rearrangement uses TRBV10-2 and TRBJ1-3; the D is unclear. Sequenced material: tumor-adjacent breast tissue. The CDR3 DNA follows: TGCGCCAGCAAGGCCGCTGGAAACACTATATATCTT. Residues: CASKAAGNTIYL.